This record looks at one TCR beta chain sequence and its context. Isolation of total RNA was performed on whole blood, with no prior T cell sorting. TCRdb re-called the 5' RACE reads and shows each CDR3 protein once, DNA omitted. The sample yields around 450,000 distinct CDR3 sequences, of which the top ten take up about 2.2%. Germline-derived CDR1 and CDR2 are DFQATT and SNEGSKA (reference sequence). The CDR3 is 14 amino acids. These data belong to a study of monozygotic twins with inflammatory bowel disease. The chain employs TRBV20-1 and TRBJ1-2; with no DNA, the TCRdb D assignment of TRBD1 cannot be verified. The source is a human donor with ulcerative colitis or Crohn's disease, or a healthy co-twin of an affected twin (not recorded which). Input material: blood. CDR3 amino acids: CSARDEGAVYGYTF.